One sample yielded the 9 T cell receptor beta chains listed below, sequenced in a study of CD8 T cells in ankylosing spondylitis. These receptors' antigens are unknown. From the 5' RACE reads, TCRdb called clonotypes with MiXCR, one entry per CDR3 protein. Here the sample spans roughly 470,000 distinct CDR3 sequences, approximately 26% being singletons. Overall study findings and caveats: Typical of ankylosing spondylitis blood, it appeared, was a TCR beta motif of roughly eight highly homologous variants.

Input material: blood, either unsorted or a sorted T cell fraction (not recorded which). These receptors were obtained from a male donor with ankylosing spondylitis.

Only a few counts were recorded for this clonotype. The chain carries TRBV20-1 and TRBJ2-1; the D is unclear. The CDR3 runs 12 residues. Deletions cut 6 bases from V and 2 bases from J, with 8 bases between. Germline CDR1 reads DFQATT; CDR2 reads SNEGSKA (reference sequence). The CDR3: CSAASTYNEQFF. The CDR3 nucleotides read TGCAGTGCCGCGTCTACCTACAATGAGCAGTTCTTC.

The chain joins TRBV4-1 to TRBJ2-5, with D unresolved. CDR3 length equals 15 residues. Trimming cost V 4 bases and J 0 bases, with 12 bases left between them. The germline V gene encodes CDR1 MGHRA and CDR2 YSYEKL. CDR3 loop: CASSPAPSYQETQYF. The CDR3 nucleotides are TGCGCCAGCAGCCCTGCCCCGAGCTACCAAGAGACCCAGTACTTC.

In this sample, this clonotype turned up a few times. The V and J genes are TRBV20-1 and TRBJ1-6; D unclear. Between the trimmed V and J ends, which lost 1 base and 5 bases, there was a span of 9 bases. CDR1 and CDR2 from the germline V gene are DFQATT and SNEGSKA (reference sequence). The CDR3 loop spans 14 amino acids. The CDR3 sequence is CSARVAENNSPLHF. Written as DNA, the CDR3 is TGCAGTGCTAGAGTGGCAGAGAATAATTCACCCCTCCACTTT.

This clonotype was detected only a few times. This chain connects TRBV11-3 to TRBJ2-1; 7 bases are a match to TRBD1. Germline V gene data show CDR1 as SGHNT and CDR2 as YENEEA. Unmatched junction bases numbered 8, after V lost 5 bases and J lost 7 bases. CDR3 length equals 14 residues. The CDR3 sequence is CASSRLGQSNEQFF. In DNA form, the CDR3 reads TGTGCCAGCAGCCGCCTGGGACAGTCGAATGAGCAGTTCTTC. The full variable domain, in which reference TRBV11-3 and TRBJ2-1 provide the parts outside the CDR3, is EAGVVQSPRYKIIEKKQPVAFWCNPISGHNTLYWYLQNLGQGPELLIRYENEEAVDDSQLPKDRFSAERLKGVDSTLKIQPAELGDSAVYLCASSRLGQSNEQFFGPGTRLTVL.

The V and J genes are TRBV5-1 and TRBJ1-2, with TRBD1 as a possible D gene (5 bases). The CDR3 runs 14 residues. The germline V and J ends were trimmed by 5 bases and 3 bases, with 14 bases remaining between them. Germline lookup yields CDR1 SGHRS and CDR2 YFSETQ. CDR3 loop: CASRGAGSDYGYTF. The CDR3 nucleotides read TGCGCCAGCAGAGGGGCAGGGTCTGACTATGGCTACACCTTC.

This clonotype occurred once. This chain connects TRBV5-1 to TRBJ2-5; 13 bases line up with TRBD2. From germline, CDR1 is SGHRS and CDR2 YFSETQ. The CDR3 is 16 residues long. J gave up 2 bases and V 3 bases, and 4 bases lay outside the gene matches. CDR3 region: CASSYGLAGEQETQYF. In DNA form, the CDR3 reads TGCGCCAGCAGCTATGGACTAGCGGGAGAGCAAGAGACCCAGTACTTC.

On this clonotype: No conserved phenylalanine or tryptophan ends this CDR3, so it is likely a read error. The genes are TRBV23-1 and TRBJ2-2, with 10 bases matching TRBD1. TRBV23-1 is filed as an ORF, its function uncertain. J gave up 5 bases and V 4 bases, and 10 bases lay outside the gene matches. The CDR3 covers 17 residues. The CDR3, as DNA: TGCGCCAGCAGTCCAACCCGAAGACAGGGGGCTACCGGGGAGCTGTTTTCT. Its protein product is CASSPTRRQGATGELFS.

This clonotype was detected only a few times. The J gene is TRBJ2-7, the V gene TRBV24-1, with D unresolved. Trimming took off 0 bases at V and 2 bases at J, with 7 bases between the two ends. This CDR3 comprises 14 residues. CDR1 is KGHDR, CDR2 SFDVKD, per germline. This CDR3 is CATSDLRRTYEQYV. The CDR3, as DNA: TGTGCCACCAGTGATTTGCGCAGGACCTACGAGCAGTACGTC.

This clonotype has a handful of counts. The rearrangement joins TRBV20-1 to TRBJ1-2; D gene ambiguous. The CDR3 is 12 amino acids. CDR1 and CDR2 (germline): DFQATT, SNEGSKA (reference sequence). V dropped 1 base and J dropped 5 bases, with 8 bases sitting between them. In DNA form, the CDR3 reads TGCAGTGCTAGAGCACCGGCTTATGGCTACACCTTC. It codes for CSARAPAYGYTF.